One T cell receptor beta chain is described in this entry. Its cognate antigen is unknown. These data belong to a study of cytomegalovirus exposure and HLA in healthy donors. The study, taken as a whole, reports: It emerged from a later analysis that several of the most significant clusters appeared to be linked to common viral pathogens. Trimming of TCR beta V- and J-genes showed a link, identified in a later analysis, to a missense DCLRE1C variant. TCR beta V segments were, for the most part, productive about 87% or about 30% of the time in an earlier analysis. Association of 16,951 TCR beta sequences with HLA alleles was found at 0.05 false discovery rate in a later analysis.

Researchers ran the PCR with 60 Vbeta and 13 Jbeta primers. Measured with immunoSEQ multiplex PCR; TCRdb has only the in-frame clones, and not every one. The data contain over 150,000 clones, approximately 84% of them singletons. The germline V gene encodes CDR1 LNHDA and CDR2 SQIVND (reference sequence). The V end was cut by 4 bases, the J end by 3 bases, with 13 bases between. The CDR3 covers 15 residues. The sequenced sample consisted of PBMCs. The chain combines TRBV19 with TRBJ1-5, with D possibly being TRBD1 (5 bases). The clonotype was recovered from a man aged 25 to 40 in good health and CMV-seropositive. The CDR3 here is CASSKGRASNQPQHF. The CDR3 coding sequence is TGTGCCAGTAGTAAAGGCAGGGCCTCCAATCAGCCCCAGCATTTT.